A selection of T cell receptor beta chains follows, all from one sample in a study of blood T cells in healthy people across ages. TCRdb independently ran MiXCR on the 5' RACE reads; one entry per CDR3 protein. This table holds around 800,000 distinct CDR3 sequences, about 26% found once. These data were also reused for a study on T cells of mothers and their children.

Material for sequencing was blood. Receptors were obtained from a boy under 18 in good health. Both conserved end residues are part of each CDR3. The D gene is left open where the match is weak. Rows give clone size only sometimes, using once, few, many, or a class for an expanded clone.

abundance: few; d_gene: TRBD2; v_gene: TRBV12-3/TRBV12-4; j_gene: TRBJ2-3; CDR3aa: CASSPSGAHTDTQYF; CDR3nt: TGTGCCAGCTCCCCAAGCGGGGCCCACACAGATACGCAGTATTTT
abundance: few; d_gene: -; v_gene: TRBV5-1; j_gene: TRBJ2-6; CDR3aa: CASSPMGRPSGANVLTF; CDR3nt: TGCGCCAGCAGCCCGATGGGACGTCCTTCTGGGGCCAACGTCCTGACTTTC
abundance: -; d_gene: -; v_gene: TRBV29-1; j_gene: TRBJ1-1; CDR3aa: CSVADSEAFF; CDR3nt: TGCAGCGTGGCGGACAGTGAAGCTTTCTTT
abundance: -; d_gene: -; v_gene: TRBV5-1; j_gene: TRBJ2-2; CDR3aa: CASSLVPPGQNTGELFF; CDR3nt: TGCGCCAGCAGCTTGGTGCCACCGGGACAGAACACCGGGGAGCTGTTTTTT
abundance: -; d_gene: -; v_gene: TRBV7-9; j_gene: TRBJ2-2; CDR3aa: CASSAGNRAGELFF; CDR3nt: TGTGCCAGCAGCGCGGGGAACAGGGCCGGGGAGCTGTTTTTT
abundance: -; d_gene: -; v_gene: TRBV12-3/TRBV12-4; j_gene: TRBJ2-4; CDR3aa: CASCLGVSGGNIQYF; CDR3nt: TGTGCCAGTTGTTTAGGGGTTTCTGGGGGAAACATTCAGTACTTC
abundance: -; d_gene: -; v_gene: TRBV5-1; j_gene: TRBJ2-1; CDR3aa: CASSLGLGQGARGLQQHPTF; CDR3nt: TGCGCCAGCAGCTTGGGACTCGGGCAGGGGGCGCGGGGGCTCCAGCAACACCCGACCTTC
abundance: few; d_gene: -; v_gene: TRBV3-1; j_gene: TRBJ2-5; CDR3aa: CASSLRYYQETQYF; CDR3nt: TGTGCCAGCAGCCTCAGATATTACCAAGAGACCCAGTACTTC
abundance: -; d_gene: TRBD2; v_gene: TRBV9; j_gene: TRBJ2-3; CDR3aa: CASSREALAGGDTQYF; CDR3nt: TGTGCCAGCAGCCGAGAAGCGCTAGCGGGGGGGGATACGCAGTATTTT
abundance: -; d_gene: -; v_gene: TRBV20-1; j_gene: TRBJ2-7; CDR3aa: CSARDNRGPYEQYF; CDR3nt: TGCAGTGCTAGAGATAATCGGGGTCCCTACGAGCAGTACTTC
abundance: -; d_gene: TRBD1; v_gene: TRBV24-1; j_gene: TRBJ2-1; CDR3aa: CATSDLRGTGNWNEQFF; CDR3nt: TGTGCCACCAGTGATTTGCGGGGGACAGGGAATTGGAATGAGCAGTTCTTC
abundance: -; d_gene: TRBD1; v_gene: TRBV15; j_gene: TRBJ2-1; CDR3aa: CATSRRQGVGNEQFF; CDR3nt: TGTGCCACCAGCAGGCGACAGGGGGTTGGGAATGAGCAGTTCTTC
abundance: -; d_gene: -; v_gene: TRBV18; j_gene: TRBJ1-1; CDR3aa: CASSPPSGSTEAFF; CDR3nt: TGTGCCAGCTCACCACCGAGCGGGAGCACTGAAGCTTTCTTT
abundance: -; d_gene: -; v_gene: TRBV9; j_gene: TRBJ2-7; CDR3aa: CASSVVAGNEQYF; CDR3nt: TGTGCCAGCAGCGTGGTGGCAGGGAACGAGCAGTACTTC
abundance: -; d_gene: TRBD2; v_gene: TRBV7-9; j_gene: TRBJ2-5; CDR3aa: CASSLRDYPYQETQYF; CDR3nt: TGTGCCAGCAGCTTGCGGGACTACCCGTACCAAGAGACCCAGTACTTC
abundance: -; d_gene: -; v_gene: TRBV11-2; j_gene: TRBJ2-2; CDR3aa: CASSPPGLTFTGELFF; CDR3nt: TGTGCCAGCAGTCCCCCCGGACTTACCTTCACCGGGGAGCTGTTTTTT
abundance: few; d_gene: -; v_gene: TRBV28; j_gene: TRBJ2-3; CDR3aa: CASSQTAADTQYF; CDR3nt: TGTGCCAGCAGCCAGACAGCCGCGGATACGCAGTATTTT
abundance: -; d_gene: -; v_gene: TRBV11-2; j_gene: TRBJ2-1; CDR3aa: CASSPHGTDDNEQFF; CDR3nt: TGTGCCAGCAGCCCCCACGGGACGGATGACAATGAGCAGTTCTTC
abundance: -; d_gene: -; v_gene: TRBV14; j_gene: TRBJ2-3; CDR3aa: CASSQDPISTQYF; CDR3nt: TGTGCCAGCAGCCAAGACCCCATTTCGACGCAGTATTTT
abundance: -; d_gene: -; v_gene: TRBV29-1; j_gene: TRBJ2-7; CDR3aa: CSGGTIGGEQYF; CDR3nt: TGCAGCGGGGGAACGATCGGTGGGGAGCAGTACTTC
abundance: -; d_gene: -; v_gene: TRBV20-1; j_gene: TRBJ1-4; CDR3aa: CSAAPEDTGVEEKLFF; CDR3nt: TGCAGTGCGGCTCCCGAGGATACGGGAGTTGAAGAAAAACTGTTTTTT
abundance: -; d_gene: -; v_gene: TRBV24-1; j_gene: TRBJ1-1; CDR3aa: CATSDFLVGGEAFF; CDR3nt: TGTGCCACCAGTGATTTCTTAGTCGGGGGTGAAGCTTTCTTT
abundance: -; d_gene: TRBD1; v_gene: TRBV7-9; j_gene: TRBJ1-1; CDR3aa: CASSSRGPFDQAFF; CDR3nt: TGTGCCAGCAGCTCCAGGGGGCCTTTTGACCAAGCTTTCTTT
abundance: few; d_gene: -; v_gene: TRBV24-1; j_gene: TRBJ2-3; CDR3aa: CATSDPTSTDTQYF; CDR3nt: TGTGCCACCAGTGACCCGACTAGCACAGATACGCAGTATTTT